This is a list of T cell receptor beta chains from one sample in a study of T cells in Graves' hyperthyroidism and ophthalmopathy. TCRdb ran MiXCR on the multiplex PCR reads and lists one entry per CDR3 protein. Of more than 300,000 distinct CDR3 sequences in the sample, approximately 17% were seen once. The sequencing sample was made of blood. These receptors originate from a woman aged 25 to 45 with Graves' hyperthyroidism that later progressed to Graves' ophthalmopathy. Each CDR3 is given with its conserved first and last residue. Each record gives: CDR3 length, D gene, J gene, V gene, clone size, CDR3 protein, CDR3 DNA. A D gene is named only where the DNA matches it firmly. Part of the rows lack a size; the others show once, few, many or a class for expanded clones.

16	.	TRBJ2-1	TRBV7-9	many	CASIPPGKSSYNEQFF	TGTGCCAGCATCCCCCCGGGGAAAAGCTCCTACAATGAGCAGTTCTTC
17	TRBD2	TRBJ2-3	TRBV2	.	CASSGLAGTTSTDTQYF	TGTGCCAGCAGTGGACTAGCGGGAACCACTAGCACAGATACGCAGTATTTT
17	TRBD2	TRBJ2-1	TRBV25-1	many	CASSDPQWAGGSNEQFF	TGTGCCAGCAGTGACCCCCAATGGGCGGGGGGATCGAATGAGCAGTTCTTC
16	TRBD1	TRBJ1-3	TRBV7-2	.	CASSLGPTGSGNTIYF	TGTGCCAGCAGCTTAGGCCCGACAGGGTCTGGAAACACCATATATTTT
16	.	TRBJ2-3	TRBV20-1	many	CSARGLRGARADTQYF	TGCAGTGCTAGGGGACTGAGGGGGGCCCGTGCAGATACGCAGTATTTT
12	.	TRBJ1-5	TRBV2	many	CASRKLDQPQHF	TGTGCCAGCAGGAAACTGGATCAGCCCCAGCATTTT
16	.	TRBJ2-5	TRBV11-2	many	CASSLERGRYQETQYF	TGTGCCAGCAGCTTAGAACGGGGGCGATATCAAGAGACCCAGTACTTC
16	TRBD1	TRBJ2-7	TRBV7-9	.	CASSLEGGPVPNEQYF	TGTGCCAGCAGCTTAGAAGGGGGCCCGGTTCCCAACGAGCAGTACTTC
16	.	TRBJ1-5	TRBV28	many	CASSPPRQYSNQPQHF	TGTGCCAGCAGTCCCCCTAGACAGTATAGCAATCAGCCCCAGCATTTT
14	TRBD1	TRBJ1-5	TRBV5-5	.	CASSRDRGLQAQHF	TGTGCCAGCAGCCGGGACAGGGGGCTTCAGGCCCAGCATTTT
13	.	TRBJ1-4	TRBV18	many	CASSNTREEKLFF	TGTGCCAGCTCAAACACCCGGGAGGAAAAACTGTTTTTT
13	.	TRBJ1-1	TRBV29-1	many	CSALGRLGTEAFF	TGCAGCGCGCTGGGACGCCTAGGGACTGAAGCTTTCTTT
13	.	TRBJ2-5	TRBV29-1	many	CSVAGQGEETQYF	TGCAGCGTTGCGGGTCAGGGCGAAGAGACCCAGTACTTC
14	TRBD1	TRBJ2-3	TRBV2	many	CASSEDRGSDTQYF	TGTGCCAGCAGTGAGGACAGGGGTTCAGATACGCAGTATTTT
15	TRBD2	TRBJ2-5	TRBV18	few	CASSSLAGAGETQYF	TGTGCCAGCTCATCACTAGCGGGAGCTGGAGAGACCCAGTACTTC
15	TRBD2	TRBJ2-1	TRBV7-9	many	CASSRSGLADNEQFF	TGTGCCAGCAGCCGGTCGGGACTAGCGGACAATGAGCAGTTCTTC